Listed below are T cell receptor beta chains from one sample, sequenced in a study of blood T cell repertoires in COVID-19. The protocol was immunoSEQ multiplex PCR, while the TCRdb copy is restricted to in-frame clones and leaves out a portion. In the table there are fewer than 300,000 clones, approximately 85% of which are singletons. Sequenced: peripheral blood. The receptors were gathered from a man between 45 and 60 years old with active or convalescent COVID-19. The conserved cysteine and the conserved F or W are not part of the CDR3 here.

J gene: TRBJ2-7; V gene: TRBV7-2; CDR3 protein: ASRQAGTSVSYEQY
J gene: TRBJ2-1; V gene: TRBV7-8; CDR3 protein: ASSLSRDRGRYSNEQF
J gene: TRBJ1-2; V gene: TRBV5-1; CDR3 protein: ASSFHPRPGQGASVTGYT
J gene: TRBJ1-2; V gene: TRBV28; CDR3 protein: ASSSVRGGVYGYT
J gene: TRBJ1-1; V gene: TRBV12-3/TRBV12-4; CDR3 protein: ASSLGGTAF
J gene: TRBJ2-5; V gene: TRBV5-1; CDR3 protein: ASSLGVGAVETQY
J gene: TRBJ2-1; V gene: TRBV19; CDR3 protein: ASNAVYQLDEQF
J gene: TRBJ2-2; V gene: TRBV25-1; CDR3 protein: ASSIAGDTGELF
J gene: TRBJ1-5; V gene: TRBV5-8; CDR3 protein: ASSFEGQGNQPQH
J gene: TRBJ2-4; V gene: TRBV6-2/TRBV6-3; CDR3 protein: ASSYPGRGNIQY
J gene: TRBJ1-1; V gene: TRBV6-6; CDR3 protein: ASRRQGWAEAF
J gene: TRBJ2-5; V gene: TRBV11-2; CDR3 protein: ASSLIVAGSSGETQY
J gene: TRBJ2-7; V gene: TRBV5-4; CDR3 protein: ASSLGRGTMLLSEQY
J gene: TRBJ1-5; V gene: TRBV7-2; CDR3 protein: ASSLAIGANQPQH
J gene: TRBJ1-4; V gene: TRBV19; CDR3 protein: ASSSRTDNEKLF
J gene: TRBJ2-5; V gene: TRBV5-1; CDR3 protein: ASSLVGGTGETQY
J gene: TRBJ2-5; V gene: TRBV10-3; CDR3 protein: AIGGEREKETQY
J gene: TRBJ2-5; V gene: TRBV7-6; CDR3 protein: ASSLRGPQETQY
J gene: TRBJ1-4; V gene: TRBV2; CDR3 protein: ASSQTGPNEKLF
J gene: TRBJ2-2; V gene: TRBV12-3/TRBV12-4; CDR3 protein: ASSLENYGELF
J gene: TRBJ1-3; V gene: TRBV5-4; CDR3 protein: ASSSGQSSGNTIY
J gene: TRBJ1-4; V gene: TRBV5-1; CDR3 protein: ASSQMTGGFREKLF
J gene: TRBJ1-5; V gene: TRBV2; CDR3 protein: ASSVDRGSQPQH
J gene: TRBJ2-3; V gene: TRBV7-9; CDR3 protein: ASSLESATDTQY
J gene: TRBJ1-1; V gene: TRBV7-9; CDR3 protein: ASSRTEWAF
J gene: TRBJ1-6; V gene: TRBV30; CDR3 protein: AWSDGRQTYNSPLH
J gene: TRBJ1-5; V gene: TRBV19; CDR3 protein: ASSPLGGRANQPQH
J gene: TRBJ2-1; V gene: TRBV4-3; CDR3 protein: ASSQDPGTSFGEQF
J gene: TRBJ1-5; V gene: TRBV6-5; CDR3 protein: ASGRQGISNQPQH
J gene: TRBJ2-7; V gene: TRBV6-2/TRBV6-3; CDR3 protein: ASSGILAGGGYEQY
J gene: TRBJ1-4; V gene: TRBV12-5; CDR3 protein: ASGPEGEKLF
J gene: TRBJ1-1; V gene: TRBV28; CDR3 protein: ASGSPGQGAGTEAF
J gene: TRBJ1-3; V gene: TRBV13; CDR3 protein: ASSFDSSRNTIY
J gene: TRBJ2-3; V gene: TRBV7-3; CDR3 protein: ASSPGGGPTDTQY
J gene: TRBJ1-3; V gene: TRBV11-2; CDR3 protein: ASSLVPAGTGNTIY
J gene: TRBJ2-1; V gene: TRBV6-2/TRBV6-3; CDR3 protein: ASTPAGVGEQF
J gene: TRBJ2-7; V gene: TRBV29-1; CDR3 protein: SVGAGVGEQY
J gene: TRBJ1-1; V gene: TRBV30; CDR3 protein: AVRDTEAF
J gene: TRBJ2-1; V gene: TRBV4-2; CDR3 protein: ASSQVSSGGEQF
J gene: TRBJ2-7; V gene: TRBV30; CDR3 protein: AWGGASGFYEQY
J gene: TRBJ2-2; V gene: TRBV3-1/TRBV3-2; CDR3 protein: ASSASVGSSSTGELF
J gene: TRBJ2-5; V gene: TRBV6-5; CDR3 protein: ASTARIGGSETQY
J gene: TRBJ2-1; V gene: TRBV5-1; CDR3 protein: ASSLAVHAEF
J gene: TRBJ1-3; V gene: TRBV4-2; CDR3 protein: ASSQVASRGGGDLGNTIY
J gene: TRBJ1-1; V gene: TRBV4-1; CDR3 protein: ASSQAPLRGLLNTEAF
J gene: TRBJ2-1; V gene: TRBV5-1; CDR3 protein: ASSLGSGSIYEQF